This T cell receptor (beta chain) was captured by sequencing in a study of regulatory T cells in long-lasting Graves disease. Note on this clonotype: What it binds is unknown.

The V gene end was trimmed by 0 bases and the J gene end by 8 bases; junction bases not matched to a gene: 5. This CDR3 is built from 15 residues. The germline CDR1 and CDR2 sequences are MGHRA and YSYEKL. Specified time point: newly diagnosed GD, antithyroid drugs for less than 3 months. PBMC-derived RNA was used for the TCR library. Whole-study findings and limits: Sample size was small, which may have lowered accuracy.

Researchers made TCR beta libraries by using iRepertoire HTBI primers and running Arm-PCR on CDR3 regions. TCRdb used MiXCR to reprocess the multiplex PCR reads, holding one entry per CDR3 protein. The sample carries approximately 470,000 distinct CDR3 sequences, roughly 17% recorded once. The data also belong to a second study, concerning T cells in Graves' hyperthyroidism and ophthalmopathy.

The chain joins TRBV4-1 to TRBJ2-1, with 9 bases that match TRBD2. Sequenced here: peripheral blood mononuclear cells (PBMCs), sampled at new diagnosis, from a patient treated with antithyroid drugs. The sequence derives from a man in his forties with Graves disease. The CDR3 sequence is CASSQDPAGGYEQFF. CDR3 nucleotide sequence: TGCGCCAGCAGCCAAGATCCCGCGGGAGGGTATGAGCAGTTCTTC.